This passage covers 14 T cell receptor beta chains from one sample sequenced in a study of regulatory T cells in long-lasting Graves disease. Time point given: persistent/refractory GD, antithyroid drugs over 5 years with positive TRAb. Isolated PBMC RNA provided the starting material for the TCR library. Building the TCR beta libraries relied on iRepertoire HTBI primers, and CDR3 regions underwent Arm-PCR. TCRdb reanalysed the multiplex PCR reads using MiXCR and keeps one entry per CDR3 protein. The profile shows almost 350,000 distinct CDR3 sequences, roughly a fifth of them singletons. This material consisted of peripheral blood mononuclear cells (PBMCs), taken when the disease was refractory, from a patient treated with antithyroid drugs. These receptors all come from a female donor with Graves disease.

This clonotype has a handful of counts. The chain employs TRBV6-1 and TRBJ1-5; tentative D call: TRBD1 (6 bases). CDR3 length: 14 residues. The germline V gene has CDR1 MNHNS and CDR2 SASEGT. V gave up 8 bases and J gave up 7 bases, with 18 bases separating them. The CDR3: CASGPPGANQPQHF. The CDR3, as DNA: TGTGCCAGCGGCCCTCCGGGGGCTAACCAGCCCCAGCATTTT.

This clonotype occurred a few times. V usage is TRBV5-5 and J usage is TRBJ1-2; 11 bases match TRBD1. The J segment lost 8 bases and the V segment lost 1 base, leaving 13 bases of the junction unmatched. The CDR3 covers 17 residues. The germline CDR1 and CDR2 sequences are SGHKS and YYEKEE (reference sequence). CDR3 DNA: TGTGCCAGCAGCTTGCCTCTTTCCGGGACAGGGGGAGAAGGCTACACCTTC. Translation: CASSLPLSGTGGEGYTF.

Only a few counts were recorded for this clonotype. A much larger clone sits a single nucleotide away, making a read error possible. The chain uses TRBV28 and TRBJ1-5; D is unclear. The CDR3 is made up of 16 amino acids. Germline V gene lookup returns CDR1 MDHEN and CDR2 SYDVKM. The CDR3, as DNA: TGTACCAGCAGTTTAGTCGACTCGGGGTTTAATCAGCCCCAGCATTTT. This codes for CTSSLVDSGFNQPQHF.

This clonotype turned up a few times. The chain links TRBV7-2 to TRBJ2-7, with D uncertain. There are 16 residues in the CDR3. Trimming left V 1 base short and J 0 bases short, with 13 bases between. Germline assignment: CDR1 SGHTA and CDR2 FQGNSA. The CDR3 region is CASSLVGHTLSYEQYF. DNA of the CDR3: TGTGCCAGCAGCTTAGTTGGCCACACCCTCTCCTACGAGCAGTACTTC.

The chain links TRBV5-4 to TRBJ1-2; 8 bases match TRBD1. V shed 3 bases and J 6 bases; nucleotides not matched to a gene: 7. There are 14 residues in the CDR3. Germline lookup yields CDR1 SGHNT and CDR2 YYREEE (reference sequence). CDR3 coding DNA: TGTGCCAGCAGCTGGGACGGACAGGGCCATGGCTACACCTTC. Its protein product is CASSWDGQGHGYTF.

The genes are TRBV6-4 and TRBJ1-2, with TRBD1 matching 7 bases. CDR1 is MRHNA, CDR2 SNTAGT, per germline. The trim removed 0 bases at V and 5 bases at J, leaving 12 bases unmatched. The CDR3 runs to 17 residues. CDR3 coding DNA: TGTGCCAGCAGTGACTCGGGCGGGACAGAAAATCTATATGGCTACACCTTC. Protein sequence: CASSDSGGTENLYGYTF.

The rearrangement links TRBV19 to TRBJ1-1; D not certain. Deletions cut 5 bases from V and 1 base from J, with 29 bases between. From germline, CDR1 is LNHDA and CDR2 SQIVND (reference sequence). The CDR3 consists of 20 residues. CDR3 coding DNA: TGTGCCAGTAGTCGTTTAGGCCTTAAGGACCGCATAGCCTGGAACACTGAAGCTTTCTTT. Protein: CASSRLGLKDRIAWNTEAFF.

V and J are TRBV7-3 and TRBJ1-1; maybe TRBD1 (5 bases). V dropped 6 bases and J dropped 6 bases, with 14 bases sitting between them. The CDR3 contains 13 residues. Germline CDR1 is SGHTA and CDR2 is FQGTGA. For the CDR3, the DNA is TGTGCCAGCAGTCAACACGACAGATCTGAAGCTTTCTTT. It yields the protein CASSQHDRSEAFF. Together with reference TRBV7-3 and TRBJ1-1, the CDR3 gives the full variable domain: GAGVSQTPSNKVTEKGKYVELRCDPISGHTALYWYRQSLGQGPEFLIYFQGTGAADDSGLPNDRFFAVRPEGSVSTLKIQRTERGDSAVYLCASSQHDRSEAFFGQGTRLTVV.

This clonotype came up many times. The chain is built from TRBV3-1 and TRBJ1-2; D ambiguous. The CDR3 has 13 residues. The germline V gene has CDR1 LGHDT and CDR2 YNNKEL (reference sequence). Between the trimmed V and J ends, which lost 3 bases and 8 bases, there was a span of 13 bases. CDR3 in DNA: TGTGCCAGCAGCCATCTCCAGTATGCAGGCTACACCTTC. It is translated as CASSHLQYAGYTF.

In this sample, this clonotype turned up a few times. The V gene is TRBV5-1, the J gene TRBJ1-4; D unclear. The CDR3 spans 14 residues. The germline CDR1 and CDR2 sequences are SGHRS and YFSETQ. V was cut by 5 bases and J by 3 bases, with 11 bases left in between. The DNA of the CDR3 is TGCGCCAGCAGGCGAGTACCAGCTAATGAAAAACTGTTTTTT. Translating it yields CASRRVPANEKLFF.

At least ten counts were recorded for this clonotype. The conserved final phenylalanine or tryptophan is absent from the CDR3, which likely points to a read error. The chain links TRBV28 to TRBJ2-7; possible D gene TRBD1, 6 bases. The CDR3 loop spans 16 amino acids. The germline V and J ends were trimmed by 3 bases and 7 bases, with 22 bases remaining between them. Germline lookup yields CDR1 MDHEN and CDR2 SYDVKM. CDR3 residues: CASSLDLTGTWGEQYL. In nucleotides, the CDR3 is TGTGCCAGCAGTTTGGACCTCACAGGGACCTGGGGGGAGCAGTACCTC.

This clonotype was seen more than once but under ten times. This chain connects TRBV9 to TRBJ1-4, with D tentatively TRBD1 (5 bases). CDR1 and CDR2 from the germline V gene are SGDLS and YYNGEE. This CDR3 comprises 15 residues. Trimming pared 2 bases from V and 0 bases from J, leaving 8 bases between. CDR3 amino acids: CASSVGTSTNEKLFF. CDR3 sequence (DNA): TGTGCCAGCAGCGTGGGGACTTCAACTAATGAAAAACTGTTTTTT.

This clonotype was picked up many times. The chain uses TRBV12-3 or TRBV12-4 and TRBJ1-2; D not certain. V was cut by 6 bases and J by 8 bases, with 16 bases left in between. There are 13 residues in the CDR3. In nucleotides, the CDR3 is TGTGCCAGCAGCCGATCCGGGCCCCCGGGCTACACCTTC. Translated: CASSRSGPPGYTF.

There are many counts of this clonotype. The chain employs TRBV11-2 and TRBJ1-1; D uncertain. CDR3 length: 15 amino acids. Germline-derived CDR1 and CDR2 are SGHAT and FQNNGV. V gave up 4 bases and J gave up 1 base, with 13 bases separating them. In nucleotides, the CDR3 is TGTGCCAGCAGCTCGGATCTCCGGGCGAACACTGAAGCTTTCTTT. Amino acids: CASSSDLRANTEAFF.